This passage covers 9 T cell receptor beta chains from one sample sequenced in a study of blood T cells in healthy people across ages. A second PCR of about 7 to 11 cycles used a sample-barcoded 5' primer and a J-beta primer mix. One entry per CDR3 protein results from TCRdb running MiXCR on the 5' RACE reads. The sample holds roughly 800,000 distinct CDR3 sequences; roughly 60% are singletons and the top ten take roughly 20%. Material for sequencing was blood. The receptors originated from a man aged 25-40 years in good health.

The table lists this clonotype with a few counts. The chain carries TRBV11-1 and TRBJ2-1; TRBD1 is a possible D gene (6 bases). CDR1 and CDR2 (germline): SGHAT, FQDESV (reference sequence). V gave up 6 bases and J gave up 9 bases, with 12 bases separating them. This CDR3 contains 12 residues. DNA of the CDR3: TGTGCCAGCAGGGAAGAGGGGGTTGAGCAGTTCTTC. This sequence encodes CASREEGVEQFF.

The CDR3: CASSRTSGRGNNEQFF. The CDR3 DNA sequence: TGTGCCAGCAGCCGGACTAGCGGGAGGGGGAACAATGAGCAGTTCTTC. This rearrangement joins TRBV4-2 to TRBJ2-1; the match to TRBD2 covers 15 bases. The CDR3 loop spans 16 amino acids. With 4 bases clipped from V and 5 bases from J, the junction kept 3 bases outside the gene matches. Germline assignment: CDR1 LGHNA and CDR2 YNFKEQ.

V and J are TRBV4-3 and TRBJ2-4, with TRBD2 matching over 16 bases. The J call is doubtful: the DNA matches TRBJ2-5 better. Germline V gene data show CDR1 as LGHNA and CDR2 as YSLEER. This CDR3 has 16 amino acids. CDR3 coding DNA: TGCGCCAGCAGCCAACGGGGACTAGCGGGAGGGGAGACCCAGTACTTC. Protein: CASSQRGLAGGETQYF.

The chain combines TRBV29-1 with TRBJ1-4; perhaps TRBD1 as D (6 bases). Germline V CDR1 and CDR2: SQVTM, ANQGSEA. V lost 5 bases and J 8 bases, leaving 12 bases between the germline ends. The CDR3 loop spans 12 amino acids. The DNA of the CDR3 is TGCAGCGTTTCGGACAGCTCAGAAAAACTGTTTTTT. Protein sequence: CSVSDSSEKLFF.

The CDR3 sequence is CATSGGGGPGYEQFF. In DNA, the CDR3 is TGTGCCACCAGTGGCGGCGGGGGCCCGGGTTATGAGCAGTTCTTC. This sequence joins TRBV24-1 and TRBJ2-1, with D perhaps matching TRBD2 (7 bases). Trimming shortened V by 5 bases and J by 8 bases, and 18 bases separated the two germline ends. Germline CDR1 reads KGHDR; CDR2 reads SFDVKD. This CDR3 contains 15 residues.

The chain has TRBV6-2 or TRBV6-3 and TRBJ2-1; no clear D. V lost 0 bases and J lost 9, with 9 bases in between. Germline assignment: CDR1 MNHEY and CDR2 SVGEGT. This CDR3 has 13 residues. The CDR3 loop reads CASSYSRVVEQFF. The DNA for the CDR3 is TGTGCCAGCAGTTACTCGAGAGTTGTTGAGCAGTTCTTC.

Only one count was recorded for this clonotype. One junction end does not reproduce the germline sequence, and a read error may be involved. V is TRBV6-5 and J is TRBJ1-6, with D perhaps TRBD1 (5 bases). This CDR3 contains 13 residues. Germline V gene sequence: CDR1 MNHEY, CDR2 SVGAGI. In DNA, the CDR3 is TGTGCCAGCAGTGACTCGAAGGGGACACCCCTCCACTTT. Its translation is CASSDSKGTPLHF.

CDR3 sequence reads: CASSPSATGIGEQYF. In DNA form, the CDR3 reads TGTGCCAGCAGTCCCTCCGCGACAGGGATAGGGGAGCAGTACTTC. The chain has TRBV27 and TRBJ2-4; TRBD1 matches 7 bases. The germline V gene encodes CDR1 MNHEY and CDR2 SMNVEV (reference sequence). The CDR3 extends over 15 amino acids. Trimming took 5 bases from V and 13 from J; bases not matched to a gene: 17.

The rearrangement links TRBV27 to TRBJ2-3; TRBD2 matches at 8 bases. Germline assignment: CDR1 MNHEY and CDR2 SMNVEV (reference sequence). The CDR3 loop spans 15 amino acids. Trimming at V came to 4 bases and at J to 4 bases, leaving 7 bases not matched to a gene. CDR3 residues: CASSWGGGISDTQYF. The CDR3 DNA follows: TGTGCCAGCAGTTGGGGCGGGGGGATTTCAGATACGCAGTATTTT.